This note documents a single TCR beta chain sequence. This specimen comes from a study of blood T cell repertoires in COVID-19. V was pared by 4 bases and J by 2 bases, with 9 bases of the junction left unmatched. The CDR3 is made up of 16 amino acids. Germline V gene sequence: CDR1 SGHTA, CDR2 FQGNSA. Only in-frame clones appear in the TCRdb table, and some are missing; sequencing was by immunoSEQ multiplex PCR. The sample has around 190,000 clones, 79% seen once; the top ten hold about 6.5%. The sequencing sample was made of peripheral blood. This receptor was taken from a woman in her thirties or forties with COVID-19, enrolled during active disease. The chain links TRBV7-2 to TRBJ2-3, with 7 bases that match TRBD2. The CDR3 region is CASSWPASGYTDTQYF. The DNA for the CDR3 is TGTGCCAGCAGCTGGCCGGCTAGCGGTTACACAGATACGCAGTATTTT.